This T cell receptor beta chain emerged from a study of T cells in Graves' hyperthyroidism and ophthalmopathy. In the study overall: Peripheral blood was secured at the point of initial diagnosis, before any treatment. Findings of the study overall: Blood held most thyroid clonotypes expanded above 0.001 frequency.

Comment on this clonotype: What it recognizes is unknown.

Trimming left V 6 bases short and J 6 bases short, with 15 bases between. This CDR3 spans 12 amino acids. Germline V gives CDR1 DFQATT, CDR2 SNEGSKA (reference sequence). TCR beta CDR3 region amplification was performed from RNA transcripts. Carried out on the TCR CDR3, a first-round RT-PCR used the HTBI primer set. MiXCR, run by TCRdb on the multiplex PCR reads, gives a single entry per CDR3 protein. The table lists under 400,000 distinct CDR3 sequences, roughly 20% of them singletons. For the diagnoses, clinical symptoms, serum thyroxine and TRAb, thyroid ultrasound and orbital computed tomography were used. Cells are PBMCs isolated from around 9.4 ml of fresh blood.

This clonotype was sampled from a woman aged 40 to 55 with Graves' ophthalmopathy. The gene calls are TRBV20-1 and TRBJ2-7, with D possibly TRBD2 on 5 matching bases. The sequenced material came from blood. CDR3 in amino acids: CSAARAVGEQYF. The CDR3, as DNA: TGCAGTGCCGCGCGGGCAGTGGGCGAGCAGTACTTC.